This T cell receptor beta chain was recovered during a study of CD8+ T cells in alopecia areata. There are 14 residues in the CDR3. V dropped 10 bases and J dropped 6 bases, with 16 bases sitting between them. Germline loops: CDR1 MNHEY, CDR2 SMNVEV (reference sequence). Study-wide points: Normal-skin resident alphabeta T cells also appear among scalp sample sequences.

Described treatment: oral pan-JAK inhibitor, 5-10 mg twice daily. RNA was extracted and reverse transcribed into cDNA as the sequencing template. The data were produced by immunoSEQ multiplex PCR, yet TCRdb's version contains in-frame clones alone and is incomplete. The profile shows approximately 180,000 clones, around three fifths of them singletons. Concerning this clone: The antigen is not known.

The receptor comes from a human donor with alopecia areata. This chain links TRBV27 with TRBJ1-6, with no clear D. The sample consisted of CD4+ T cells sorted from blood, taken between weeks 49 and 50, from a patient treated with tofacitinib. The CDR3 spells CATRRVSSNSPLHF. CDR3 DNA sequence: TGTGCCACCCGTAGGGTATCTAGTAATTCACCCCTCCACTTT.